This TCR beta chain was observed in a study of cytomegalovirus exposure and HLA in healthy donors (dated by TCRdb to about 2017). Regarding the research as a whole: In an earlier analysis of approximately 640 of the donors, 276 Gb of sequence data and 117 million unique TCR beta sequences from 180 million or so T cells were reported. An early release that covered approximately 600 HLA-typed donors contained approximately 300 gigabases of sequencing data and tens of millions of unique TCR sequences. Of the roughly 430 genotyped donors, approximately 83% fell in the genetic ancestry cluster associated with self-reported Caucasian donors. The aim of the study was to test whether cataloging public T cell receptors could identify signatures of past pathogen exposure. The study profiled the T cell repertoires of approximately 700 subjects by immunosequencing and related them to cytomegalovirus serostatus. In addition to the first cohort of 650 to 750 subjects, a separate validation cohort of 100 to 150 different subjects was used. The study combined high-throughput TCR immunosequencing, statistical association of individual TCRs with disease status, and machine learning to predict cytomegalovirus infection status. A later analysis re-examined previously published TCR beta repertoires from several hundred donors and added high-resolution HLA genotyping to investigate patterns of TCR occurrence. In the later analysis, no new phenotypic data were used to find candidate immune exposures; instead, reliance was placed on TCR beta sequences and their occurrence across donors. An earlier analysis of nearly 600 of the donors applied high-throughput TCR beta sequencing to assess whether each TCR beta V gene segment acted as functional or pseudogenic. Alongside the repertoire data, information on donor age, sex, ethnicity and CMV serostatus was compiled. In a later genetic analysis, genome-wide SNP genotypes for 398 of the 666 donors were used, and that subset was treated as a discovery cohort. Every repertoire in the discovery cohort had been generated on one and the same sequencing platform. HLA typing included class I and class II loci at four-digit resolution. The number of donors typed differed by locus, with about 629-630 for A, B, C, DRB1 and DQB1, 522 for DQA1, 600 to 610 for DPA1, and 400 to 490 for DPB1. Roughly five DR-DQ haplotypes were handled as single units for association and clustering, since linkage in the cohort was strong. Across around 400 genotyped donors of the cohort, an average of about 240,000 unique TCR beta nucleotide sequences per donor were sequenced, and roughly 20% of those sequences were non-productive. Broad study findings and their caveats: Specific HLA alleles were associated with 16,951 TCR beta sequences at a false discovery rate of 0.05 in a later analysis. In vitro tests confirmed that three of the cytomegalovirus-associated TCR beta chains recognize cytomegalovirus antigens. A cluster of highly shared sequence variants was judged likely to be a technical artifact of the sequencing pipeline. In a later analysis, several top co-occurrence clusters were reported to appear linked to parvovirus B19, influenza, CMV and Epstein-Barr virus. A further reported finding was that TCR beta sequences accurately predicted the HLA-A and HLA-B alleles for most subjects in the first cohort. In a later analysis, most CMV-associated TCR beta chains were found to appear HLA-restricted, with HLA associations seemingly driven largely by CMV exposure. A later analysis found that TCR association rates varied across HLA loci, with DRB1 alleles showing the most associated TCRs and HLA-C alleles the fewest. Immune exposure information for the cohort was limited to CMV serostatus. A total of around 150 TCR beta chains were listed by the study as associated with cytomegalovirus. The cohort was sequenced for TCR beta chains only, and without alpha or paired-chain data the features that could be detected were limited. The presence/absence analyses assumed that sequencing depth was roughly uniform across donors, and that assumption may not be true. An association between a missense DCLRE1C variant and V-gene and J-gene trimming of TCR beta chains was found in a later genetic analysis and replicated in an independent cohort. In a later analysis, HLA-associated TCR beta chains showed more clonal expansion and lower generation probabilities than non-associated chains that were equally common. The authors suggested that the approach could potentially be generalized to other disease states and immunological phenotypes. An earlier analysis of 450 to 750 of the donors showed that most TCR beta V segments appeared in productive rearrangements either about 90% or about 30% of the time, which broadly matched IMGT annotations. Because counts were too low, 15 to 20 rarely observed V segments, including chromosome 9 orphons, were excluded from the earlier analysis of some 540 of the donors. Correlated functional status among segregating V segments might be attributable to linkage disequilibrium, but an unknown experimental factor could not be ruled out. In a later genetic analysis, fewer N-insertions in productive TCRs were reported among donors in an Asian-associated ancestry cluster than the roughly 710-donor mean. When HLA alleles, especially DR and DQ, strongly co-occurred, attributing TCR associations to individual alleles was difficult. In both the original and validation cohorts, the classifier was reported to diagnose cytomegalovirus status with high specificity and sensitivity. Because HLA typing was unavailable for some donors at each locus, only the typed subset was used in association tests. Some IMGT-functional V segments, including TRBV6-2 and TRBV6-3, could not be distinguished by the 87-base-pair reads and were therefore excluded. Across donors, most TCR sequences were observed very rarely, whereas some public TCRs were present in many individuals.

To note about this clone: Its target antigen remains unknown. Qualities for individual bases were not recorded, and no much larger clone is one base off.

Counted from cysteine to phenylalanine, this CDR3 has 15 amino acids. Of the read, only the CDR3 DNA is kept; its 45 bases are in frame from base 1. Sequences SGHTA (CDR1) and FQGNSA (CDR2) are obtained from the germline V gene. Germline trimming: 5 bases from V, 6 bases from J; junction bases outside gene matches: 10. Libraries were made using the immunoSEQ multiplex PCR assay. The multiplex PCR relied on a mix of 60 forward primers for TCR Vbeta segments and 13 reverse primers for TCR Jbeta segments. The CDR3 region of rearranged TCR beta genes was amplified from genomic DNA with a multiplex PCR assay. Amplified TCR beta libraries were sequenced as 87-base-pair reads on the Illumina HiSeq System. As for the original processing: In a later analysis, tens of millions of unique TCR beta chains were counted across the 666 repertoires, and roughly 11 million of these chains were shared by at least two donors. Raw reads were error-corrected and collapsed into unique sequences with a nearest-neighbor algorithm that merged closely related sequences to remove PCR and sequencing errors. To assign V, D and J gene segments, CDR3 sequences were aligned to IMGT reference sequences. For a sequence to be retained, a match of at least six nucleotides was required to both a V gene segment and a J gene segment. Rearrangements were classified as productive when the CDR3 lacked stop codons and remained in frame with V and J, and all other rearrangements were classified as non-productive. Following IMGT convention, CDR3 was defined as the stretch from the second conserved V-encoded cysteine up to the conserved J-encoded phenylalanine. In an earlier analysis of approximately 590 of the donors, sequences lacking an unambiguous match to a single V gene segment were excluded. In an earlier analysis of around 600 of the donors, V segments were called functional above 56.7% productive rearrangements and were called segregating when the between-donor standard deviation exceeded 5%. A statistical classification framework was built to diagnose cytomegalovirus status from the catalog of TCR beta chain sequences. A later analysis assigned V and J genes by comparing TCR nucleotide sequences with IMGT/GENE-DB human TR gene sequences. A later analysis assigned CDR3 sequences and most-parsimonious VDJ recombination scenarios with the TCRdist pipeline. In a later analysis, each TCR beta chain was defined by its CDR3 amino acid sequence together with its V-gene family, and reads without a unique V-gene family were excluded. To address suspected cross-contamination and a sequencing artifact, a later analysis removed around 590 highly shared, low-generation-probability nucleotide sequences. For each public chain, a later analysis derived a clonal expansion index from normalized ranks of inferred template counts within each repertoire. Generation probabilities in a later analysis came from a VDJ recombination model fitted to out-of-frame rearrangements, and those results were checked against IGoR. In a later analysis, hypergeometric tests were used to score TCR-TCR, TCR-HLA and TCR-CMV co-occurrence, with a repertoire-size bias correction applied to TCR pairs. False discovery rates were estimated in a later analysis by permuting HLA or CMV assignments 20 times. A later analysis grouped co-occurring TCRs with DBSCAN, adding TCRdist sequence similarity when clustering within HLA-allele-positive subsets. Co-occurrence clustering excluded repertoires with fewer than 30,000 or more than 120,000 public chains, plus five with anomalous nucleotide sharing. TCRdb stores this immuneACCESS table with in-frame sequences only. Part of the clones is absent; in the studies checked, under half of the shortfall reflects unresolved V genes, and no reason is known for the rest. D and trimming come from the DNA, and the V and J calls and clone size come from that table. The sample includes about 99,000 clones, with 78% observed a single time. Clones ranked in the top ten supply around 1.5% of the sample.

The cohort comprised some 700 healthy bone marrow donors. At the time of sampling, every cohort member was nominally healthy, though immune exposures that went unrecorded were likely present. The donor tested CMV seronegative and was one of the 352 seronegative cohort members. A peripheral blood sample was collected from each donor, and TCR beta sequencing was performed on peripheral blood mononuclear cells. The Qiagen DNeasy Blood Extraction Kit was used to extract genomic DNA from the blood cell samples. This receptor was taken from a woman aged 35 to 49 in good health and CMV-seronegative. The sequence links TRBV7-2 to TRBJ1-5; TRBD1 lines up with 7 middle nucleotides. The sample was PBMCs. In nucleotides, the sequence is TGTGCCAGCAGCAACGCACAGGGGAGTCGTCAGCCCCAGCATTTT. This translates into CASSNAQGSRQPQHF.